This T cell receptor beta chain comes out of a study of long-term antiretroviral therapy in people with HIV. Germline V gene lookup returns CDR1 SQVTM and CDR2 ANQGSEA. The CDR3 extends over 13 amino acids. The V gene lost 6 bases and the J gene lost 3 bases, with 15 bases spanning the gap. For this clone: Its antigen remains unknown.

Run at survey level, the immunoSEQ assay was version v3.0. Repertoires were generated with immunoSEQ multiplex PCR, while TCRdb's copy carries only in-frame clones and drops some. Of 25,000 or so clones listed, 85% to 90% are singletons. Overall study findings and caveats: Diversity rose after ART but stayed below transplant donor controls. Whichever time point was examined, clones expanded before ART dominated the repertoire. Controls exceeded HIV repertoires in CDR3 length range.

J is TRBJ2-7 and V is TRBV29-1; D perhaps matches TRBD1 (8 bases). This sample comprised unsorted PBMCs, obtained 1.9 years after starting antiretroviral therapy. This receptor was obtained from a woman in her twenties or thirties with HIV. The CDR3 sequence is CSVLDREGYEQYF. DNA of the CDR3: TGCAGCGTCCTGGACAGGGAGGGCTACGAGCAGTACTTC.